Shown below are 5 T cell receptor beta chains from a single sample sequenced in a study of identical twins. In TCRdb, the 5' RACE reads were re-called with MiXCR into one record per CDR3 protein. The sample carries around 250,000 distinct CDR3 sequences, around 7% recorded once. The same specimen was also included in a second study, on yellow fever vaccine responses in identical twins.

The sequenced sample consisted of memory (CD45RO+) T cells sorted from blood. All receptors come from a woman between 18 and 30 years old in good health.

This clonotype has ten or more counts. CDR3 amino acids: CASSPRARGLGGYTF. In DNA form, the CDR3 reads TGTGCCAGCAGTCCCCGGGCCAGGGGGCTGGGAGGCTACACCTTC. The genes are TRBV12-3 or TRBV12-4 and TRBJ1-2, with TRBD1 matching over 8 bases. Trimming at V came to 5 bases and at J to 8 bases, leaving 13 bases not matched to a gene. This CDR3 comprises 15 residues.

The chain employs TRBV9 and TRBJ2-1; TRBD1 matches 7 bases. V was pared by 2 bases and J by 7 bases, with 9 bases of the junction left unmatched. The CDR3 loop spans 15 amino acids. Germline CDR1 and CDR2: SGDLS and YYNGEE. In DNA, the CDR3 is TGTGCCAGCAGCGTCTCGGGACAGACATCGAATGAGCAGTTCTTC. Translating it yields CASSVSGQTSNEQFF. The whole variable domain, remainder taken from reference TRBV9 and TRBJ2-1, is DSGVTQTPKHLITATGQRVTLRCSPRSGDLSVYWYQQSLDQGLQFLIQYYNGEERAKGNILERFSAQQFPDLHSELNLSSLELGDSALYFCASSVSGQTSNEQFFGPGTRLTVL.

Only a few counts were recorded for this clonotype. The V call is TRBV20-1, the J call TRBJ2-7; maybe TRBD2 (7 bases). The CDR3 is 15 residues long. Germline loops: CDR1 DFQATT, CDR2 SNEGSKA (reference sequence). The CDR3, as DNA: TGCAGTGCTAGGTTATCGGGGGGCCGGTGGTACGAGCAGCACGTC. It is translated as CSARLSGGRWYEQHV.

The chain links TRBV20-1 to TRBJ2-3, with D uncertain. V lost 6 bases to trimming and J lost 0 bases, with 10 bases between them. Germline assignment: CDR1 DFQATT and CDR2 SNEGSKA (reference sequence). The CDR3 covers 13 residues. The CDR3 DNA reads TGCAGTGCCGAACCTAGTAGCACAGATACGCAGTATTTT. Residues: CSAEPSSTDTQYF.

Of note for this clonotype: A much larger clone lies a single base off, so this may be a read error. This chain links TRBV4-1 with TRBJ2-2; D assignment may be TRBD1 or TRBD2 (6 bases each). CDR3 size: 16 residues. Germline-derived CDR1 and CDR2 are MGHRA and YSYEKL. Trimming removed 5 bases from V and 8 bases from J, with 21 bases in between. CDR3 loop: CASSKASAGGTGELFF. CDR3 DNA: TGCGCCAGCAGCAAAGCGTCCGCCGGGGGCACTGGGGAGCTGTTTTTT.